A single sample gave rise to the 12 T cell receptor beta chains below, sequenced in a study of T and B cells in COVID-19 patients. From blood, about 240-500 ng of genomic DNA served as TRB template. BIOMED2 TRB-A/B primer pools were used in multiplex TRB PCR. From the multiplex PCR reads, TCRdb called clonotypes with MiXCR, one entry per CDR3 protein. Among about 14,000 distinct CDR3 sequences listed, 25% to 35% were seen once. Sequencing input: blood. The receptors stem from a human donor who had recovered from COVID-19.

The chain recombines TRBV21-1 with TRBJ2-7; TRBD1, the table's D call, was not compared with the DNA. TRBV21-1 is listed as a pseudogene. CDR3 length: 15 amino acids. As DNA, the CDR3 is TGTGCCAGCACCCAAAGTGGGACAGGGAGTATCGAGCAGTACTTC. Amino acids: CASTQSGTGSIEQYF.

In the case of this clonotype: This sequence may be a read error, since a much larger clone differs from it by one base. The final CDR3 position lacks the conserved phenylalanine or tryptophan, pointing to a likely read error. CDR3 sequence (DNA): TGTGCCACCAGCAGAGGAGACACCTCGCAAGAAAAGCAGTTCTTA. Translating it yields CATSRGDTSQEKQFL. The V and J genes are TRBV15 and TRBJ2-1, with unresolved D. The germline gives CDR1 LNHNV, CDR2 YYDKDF (reference sequence). The CDR3 covers 15 residues. Trimming cost V 1 base and J 11 bases, with 18 bases left between them.

This clonotype is labeled medium-sized. This chain links TRBV6-2 or TRBV6-3 with TRBJ2-7, with D possibly matching TRBD2 (6 bases). Germline CDR1 is MNHEY and CDR2 is SVGEGT. The CDR3 has 11 amino acids. The V end was cut by 7 bases, the J end by 4 bases, with 8 bases between. The CDR3 sequence is CASTDYYEQYF. DNA for the CDR3: TGTGCCAGCACGGACTATTACGAGCAGTACTTC.

This clonotype was recorded a few times. This chain connects TRBV6-5 to TRBJ1-5, with unresolved D. The CDR3 sequence is 17 residues long. The V end lost 5 bases, the J end lost 0 bases, and 17 bases lay between the germline ends. From germline, CDR1 is MNHEY and CDR2 SVGAGI. In DNA, the CDR3 is TGTGCCAGCAGTAGGCGGTCGGGGATGGGTAGCAATCAGCCCCAGCATTTT. This sequence encodes CASSRRSGMGSNQPQHF.

The chain employs TRBV27 and TRBJ1-2; TRBD1 is a possible D gene (5 bases). The CDR3 totals 14 residues. Germline V gene data show CDR1 as MNHEY and CDR2 as SMNVEV (reference sequence). The ends were cut back, 8 bases at V and 3 bases at J, with 16 bases in the middle. The CDR3 sequence is CASSSGGVYYGYTF. The DNA for the CDR3 is TGTGCCAGCTCAAGCGGGGGTGTCTACTATGGCTACACCTTC.

By sample fraction, this clonotype is medium-sized. The chain employs TRBV6-5 and TRBJ2-5; the D is unclear. Germline CDR1 reads MNHEY; CDR2 reads SVGAGI. Between the trimmed V and J ends, which lost 5 bases and 9 bases, there was a span of 19 bases. The CDR3 has 14 residues. In DNA form, the CDR3 reads TGTGCCAGCAGTGCCACCGGGTCCTCTGGGCCCCAGTACTTC. This gives the protein CASSATGSSGPQYF.

The chain couples TRBV7-6 to TRBJ2-1; D possibly corresponds to TRBD1 (6 bases). Germline-derived CDR1 and CDR2 are SGHVS and FNYEAQ. Trimming cost V 5 bases and J 0 bases, with 11 bases left between them. CDR3 size: 15 residues. CDR3 region: CASSLDRSSYNEQFF. In DNA form, the CDR3 reads TGTGCCAGCAGCCTAGACAGGAGCTCCTACAATGAGCAGTTCTTC.

This clonotype appeared a few times. V usage is TRBV27 and J usage is TRBJ1-1; D remains unclear. The germline gives CDR1 MNHEY, CDR2 SMNVEV (reference sequence). CDR3 length: 13 amino acids. The V end lost 7 bases, the J end lost 2 bases, and 11 bases lay between the germline ends. As DNA, the CDR3 is TGTGCCAGCAACCGATTGGGTAACACTGAAGCTTTCTTT. Its protein product is CASNRLGNTEAFF.

This chain links TRBV29-1 with TRBJ2-7, with D maybe TRBD2 (6 bases). V lost 0 bases and J 6 bases, leaving 24 bases between the germline ends. The CDR3 totals 17 residues. Germline-derived CDR1 and CDR2 are SQVTM and ANQGSEA. As DNA, the CDR3 is TGCAGCGTTGAAGAAGGCAGGGTTGGGACCGGGAGAGGCGAGCAGTACTTC. Translated, it gives CSVEEGRVGTGRGEQYF.

This rearrangement joins TRBV28 to TRBJ1-4; D is unresolved. Trimming removed 2 bases at V and 3 bases at J, with 10 bases between. The CDR3 sequence is 15 residues long. CDR1 and CDR2 from the germline V gene are MDHEN and SYDVKM. DNA for the CDR3: TGTGCCAGCAGTTTAGCCAGGAAGGCTAATGAAAAACTGTTTTTT. Translation: CASSLARKANEKLFF.

The chain combines TRBV27 with TRBJ2-3; weak D call: TRBD1 (5 bases). Germline CDR1 and CDR2: MNHEY and SMNVEV (reference sequence). This CDR3 has 13 amino acids. V was shortened by 6 bases and J by 1 base, with 8 bases between the two germline ends. The CDR3 sequence is CASRLTGTDTQYF. In DNA form, the CDR3 reads TGTGCCAGCAGGCTGACAGGCACAGATACGCAGTATTTT.

This clonotype was counted a few times. The V and J genes are TRBV6-5 and TRBJ1-1, with 7 bases identical to TRBD1. The CDR3 spans 14 residues. From germline, CDR1 is MNHEY and CDR2 SVGAGI. Trimming removed 10 bases from V and 3 bases from J; junction bases left unmatched: 11. The CDR3 spells CATQGTVRDTEAFF. Here the CDR3 DNA reads TGTGCCACCCAAGGGACAGTCCGGGACACTGAAGCTTTCTTT.